The 28 T cell receptor beta chains listed next were all sequenced from one sample in a study of T cells expressing NK-cell markers (dated by TCRdb to the early 2020s). Preparation of the library involved 5' RACE. Data came from an Illumina HiSeq 2000. The reads underwent TCRdb reprocessing, giving one record for each CDR3 protein sequence and no DNA. The sample table gives some 440,000 distinct CDR3 sequences. 1.4% to 1.5% of the sample goes to the ten largest clones. Sequenced input: blood T cells: a sorted CD56 or NKG2C T cell subset, CD4+ or CD8+ T cells, or bulk PBMC T cells (not recorded which). These receptors were collected from a woman in her 50s in good health. Donor details come from another sample of the same person, matched by shared clones.

The chain carries TRBV20-1 and TRBJ2-3; TCRdb's D call of TRBD2 is untestable without DNA. There are 14 residues in the CDR3. CDR1 is DFQATT, CDR2 SNEGSKA, per germline (reference sequence). The CDR3 spells CSALGPTGTDTQYF.

V gene TRBV6-1 combines with J gene TRBJ2-3; TCRdb picks TRBD2, but there is no DNA to check that call. The length of the CDR3 is 16 residues. CDR1 is MNHNS, CDR2 SASEGT, per germline. The chain's CDR3 is CASSEGSGRVTDTQYF.

This chain joins TRBV11-2 and TRBJ2-1; TCRdb lists TRBD2, though no DNA is available to test this call. Germline CDR1 is SGHAT and CDR2 is FQNNGV. The CDR3 contains 17 residues. The CDR3 reads CASSSPRGPPGRNEQFF.

This sequence joins TRBV6-6 and TRBJ2-2; TCRdb's D call, TRBD2, is unchecked because there is no DNA. Per the germline V gene, CDR1 is MNHNY and CDR2 is SVGAGI (reference sequence). The length of the CDR3 is 14 residues. CDR3 sequence reads: CASQSGSYTGELFF.

The chain links TRBV5-1 to TRBJ2-1. The CDR3 sequence is 13 residues long. CDR1 SGHRS and CDR2 YFSETQ come from the germline V gene. This CDR3 is CASSLRLQYEQFF.

The V gene is TRBV20-1, the J gene TRBJ1-5; without DNA, the TCRdb call of TRBD1 cannot be checked. Looked up from germline, CDR1 is DFQATT and CDR2 is SNEGSKA (reference sequence). This CDR3 is 15 amino acids long. CDR3 protein: CSAREPRGFNQPQHF.

The chain joins TRBV12-3 or TRBV12-4 to TRBJ1-6. This CDR3 contains 14 residues. CDR3 protein: CASRPGPANSPLHF.

The chain links TRBV12-3 or TRBV12-4 to TRBJ1-1; TCRdb's D call of TRBD1 is untestable without DNA. The CDR3 is 14 amino acids. The CDR3 sequence is CASARGVANTEAFF.

The rearrangement uses TRBV27 and TRBJ2-4; TCRdb reports TRBD2, a call that lacks DNA to check it against. This CDR3 region has 15 residues. CDR1 and CDR2 from the germline V gene are MNHEY and SMNVEV (reference sequence). The CDR3 here is CASSLTGGAKNIQYF.

V usage is TRBV5-1 and J usage is TRBJ2-5; TCRdb's D call, TRBD2, is unchecked because there is no DNA. Germline loops: CDR1 SGHRS, CDR2 YFSETQ. This CDR3 has 15 amino acids. The CDR3 here is CASREGTSGSGTQYF.

The CDR3 protein is CASRASPQGGEQYF. The V gene is TRBV5-1, the J gene TRBJ2-7; lacking DNA, the TRBD2 call made by TCRdb goes unchecked. CDR3 length equals 14 residues. Germline V CDR1 and CDR2: SGHRS, YFSETQ. Using reference TRBV5-1 and TRBJ2-7 for the parts outside the CDR3, the full variable domain is KAGVTQTPRYLIKTRGQQVTLSCSPISGHRSVSWYQQTPGQGLQFLFEYFSETQRNKGNFPGRFSGRQFSNSRSEMNVSTLELGDSALYLCASRASPQGGEQYFGPGTRLTVT.

The V and J genes are TRBV21-1 and TRBJ2-1; the TCRdb call, TRBD1, lacks DNA for checking. TRBV21-1 represents a pseudogene. The CDR3 spans 15 residues. The CDR3 region is CASRLNQGAWGEQFF.

The chain employs TRBV18 and TRBJ1-2; TCRdb lists TRBD1, though no DNA is available to test this call. There are 17 residues in the CDR3. Germline assignment: CDR1 KGHSH and CDR2 LQKENI. The CDR3 loop is CASLSQNISPLEYGYTF.

The chain joins TRBV5-6 to TRBJ2-2; the TCRdb call, TRBD1, lacks DNA for checking. The CDR3 is made up of 15 amino acids. Looked up from germline, CDR1 is SGHDT and CDR2 is YYEEEE. The chain's CDR3 is CASSLATGATGELFF.

The V and J genes are TRBV20-1 and TRBJ2-7. The CDR3 has 14 amino acids. Germline CDR1 DFQATT, CDR2 SNEGSKA (reference sequence). The CDR3: CSAGNPSQAWEQYF.

The chain uses TRBV11-2 and TRBJ2-3; TCRdb's D call, TRBD2, is unchecked because there is no DNA. Germline V CDR1 and CDR2: SGHAT, FQNNGV. The CDR3 has 16 residues. The CDR3 region is CASSFRTGGPGDTQYF.

The chain has TRBV15 and TRBJ1-5. Germline V gives CDR1 LNHNV, CDR2 YYDKDF (reference sequence). CDR3 length: 15 residues. This chain's CDR3 is CATSTEPFGNQPQHF.

The rearrangement links TRBV19 to TRBJ2-5; TCRdb's D call, TRBD1, is unchecked because there is no DNA. The CDR3 is 13 residues long. Germline V gene sequence: CDR1 LNHDA, CDR2 SQIVND (reference sequence). The CDR3 sequence is CASSTTGQETQYF.

V and J are TRBV12-3 or TRBV12-4 and TRBJ2-2; TCRdb lists TRBD1, though no DNA is available to test this call. The CDR3 contains 14 residues. CDR3 residues: CASSGPGDGGELFF.

This sequence joins TRBV14 and TRBJ2-2; checking the TCRdb D call of TRBD1 is not possible without DNA. CDR1 SGHDN and CDR2 FVKESK come from the germline V gene. The CDR3 consists of 15 residues. This CDR3 reads CASRHRGQGTGELFF.

The chain has TRBV6-2 or TRBV6-3 and TRBJ2-5; TCRdb's D call of TRBD2 is untestable without DNA. This CDR3 comprises 17 residues. CDR1 MNHEY and CDR2 SVGEGT come from the germline V gene. CDR3 protein: CASSYRLLAGDQETQYF.

The chain combines TRBV5-1 with TRBJ1-1; TCRdb designates TRBD1, a call that cannot be tested without DNA. This CDR3 comprises 15 residues. The germline V gene encodes CDR1 SGHRS and CDR2 YFSETQ. This CDR3 is CASSRYDRDITEAFF.

V is TRBV18 and J is TRBJ2-2; the TRBD1 assignment by TCRdb is unverifiable without DNA. Germline lookup yields CDR1 KGHSH and CDR2 LQKENI. This CDR3 spans 18 amino acids. The CDR3: CASSSLDRRPSNTGELFF.

The chain couples TRBV24-1 to TRBJ2-1. Per the germline V gene, CDR1 is KGHDR and CDR2 is SFDVKD. This CDR3 has 16 amino acids. This chain's CDR3 is CATSGSGLNSYNEQFF.

This chain joins TRBV20-1 and TRBJ2-1; with no DNA, the TCRdb D assignment of TRBD2 cannot be verified. Germline V gene sequence: CDR1 DFQATT, CDR2 SNEGSKA (reference sequence). The CDR3 contains 12 residues. This chain's CDR3 is CRAIAGGGEQFF.

This sequence joins TRBV9 and TRBJ2-2; lacking DNA, the TRBD1 call made by TCRdb goes unchecked. The CDR3 sequence is 14 residues long. Germline V gene data show CDR1 as SGDLS and CDR2 as YYNGEE. This chain's CDR3 is CASSVNRDPGELFF.

This sequence joins TRBV20-1 and TRBJ2-7; TCRdb calls TRBD1, which cannot be checked without DNA. Germline V CDR1 and CDR2: DFQATT, SNEGSKA (reference sequence). This CDR3 has 14 residues. The chain's CDR3 is CSASRGRTIYEQYF.

This chain uses TRBV29-1 with TRBJ2-6; absent DNA, TCRdb's TRBD1 call cannot be checked. The CDR3 length is 17 residues. Germline-derived CDR1 and CDR2 are SQVTM and ANQGSEA. CDR3 residues: CSAIDGQHNSGANVLTF.